This T cell receptor (beta chain) comes out of a study of blood T cell repertoires in COVID-19. Assay used: immunoSEQ multiplex PCR; TCRdb lists only in-frame clones, some missing. The data hold more than 100,000 clones, with roughly 82% observed a single time. The germline V and J ends were trimmed by 5 bases and 3 bases, with 24 bases remaining between them. Germline values: CDR1 SEHNR, CDR2 FQNEAQ (reference sequence). The length of the CDR3 is 18 residues. This rearrangement joins TRBV7-9 to TRBJ2-3; weak D call: TRBD2 (5 bases). This TCR was sampled from a human donor in a cohort sampled during active COVID-19. The sequencing input was peripheral blood. The CDR3 spells CASSPLSLGIGGTDTQYF. As DNA, the CDR3 is TGTGCCAGCAGCCCGCTATCTTTGGGAATAGGCGGGACAGATACGCAGTATTTT.